This T cell receptor (beta chain) was observed in a study of CD8+CD57+ T cells in acquired aplastic anemia. Germline V gene lookup returns CDR1 SGHDT and CDR2 YYEEEE. This CDR3 has 12 amino acids. The germline V and J ends were trimmed by 2 bases and 5 bases, with 6 bases remaining between them. Sequencing involved patients with CD8+CD57+ cell expansion previously shown by flow cytometry. Profiling of TCR beta VDJ combinations and CDR3 sequences used genomic DNA as template. TCRdb itself ran the reads through MiXCR, one entry per CDR3 protein. Here the sample spans approximately 170,000 distinct CDR3 sequences, around half being singletons.

The J gene is TRBJ2-3, the V gene TRBV5-6; no definite D call. What was sequenced was sorted CD4+, CD8+, or CD8+CD57+ T cells (not recorded which) from PBMCs. The sequence came from a human donor with aplastic anemia. The CDR3 spells CASSFGVDTQYF. In DNA form, the CDR3 reads TGTGCCAGCAGCTTTGGCGTAGATACGCAGTATTTT.